This TCR beta chain appears in the sequencing data of a study of read filtering for tumor transcriptome and immune sequencing. Points on this clonotype: A much larger clonotype is one base distant, so this may be a read error. No conserved phenylalanine or tryptophan is present at the end of the CDR3, so a read error is the likely explanation.

CDR3 length equals 13 residues. Germline CDR1 reads SGHAT; CDR2 reads FQDESV (reference sequence). Trimming took off 5 bases at V and 5 bases at J, with 10 bases between the two ends. This library used roughly 370 ng RNA and molecular barcoded adaptors spanning alpha/delta and beta/gamma chains. TCRdb passed the reads through MiXCR, listing each CDR3 protein once. The table includes around 31,000 distinct CDR3 sequences, less than 20% detected once. The TCR sequence derives from a donor aged 40 or over with multiple myeloma. Material for sequencing was a population of CD138-negative cells sorted from bone marrow. The V and J genes are TRBV11-1 and TRBJ2-1; no definite D call. CDR3 loop: CASSVDADNEQFC. The CDR3 nucleotides are TGTGCCAGCAGCGTCGACGCAGACAATGAGCAGTTCTGC.